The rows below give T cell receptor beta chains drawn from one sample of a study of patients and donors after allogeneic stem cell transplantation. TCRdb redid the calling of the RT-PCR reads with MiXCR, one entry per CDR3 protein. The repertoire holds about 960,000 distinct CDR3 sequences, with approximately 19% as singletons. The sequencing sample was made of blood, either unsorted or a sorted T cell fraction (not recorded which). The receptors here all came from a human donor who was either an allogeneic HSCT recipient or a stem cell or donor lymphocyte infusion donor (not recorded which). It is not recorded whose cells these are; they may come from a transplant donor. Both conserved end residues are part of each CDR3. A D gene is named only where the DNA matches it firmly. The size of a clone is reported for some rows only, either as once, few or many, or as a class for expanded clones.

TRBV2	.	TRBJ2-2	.	TGTGCAGGCTTGGGGTCATACACCGGGGAGCTGTTTTTT	CAGLGSYTGELFF
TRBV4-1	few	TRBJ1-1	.	TGCGCCAGCAGCCAAGAAGGGGGATTCACTGAAGCTTTCTTT	CASSQEGGFTEAFF
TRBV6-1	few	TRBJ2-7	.	TGTGCCAGCAGTGAAGCCTGGTACGAGCAGTACTTC	CASSEAWYEQYF
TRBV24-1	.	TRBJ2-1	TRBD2	TGTGCCACCAGTGATTTGCTACTAGCGGGCCCCAATGAGCAGTTCTTC	CATSDLLLAGPNEQFF
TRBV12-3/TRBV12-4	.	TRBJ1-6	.	TGTGCCAGCAGACTAGGACACCTCGGGGGTTCACCCCTCCACTTT	CASRLGHLGGSPLHF
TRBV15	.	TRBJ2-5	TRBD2	TGTGCCACCAGCAGAGATCTAATAGCGGGGGTCCAAGAGACCCAGTACTTC	CATSRDLIAGVQETQYF
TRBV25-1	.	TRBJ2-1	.	TGTGCCAGCCCCGGAGGAAAACTAAGCTCCTACAATGAGCAGTTCTTC	CASPGGKLSSYNEQFF
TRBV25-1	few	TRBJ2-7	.	TGTGCCAGCAGAGCCCAAGGGGCTGTATACGAGCAGTACTTC	CASRAQGAVYEQYF
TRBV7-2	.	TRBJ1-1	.	TGTGCCAGCAGCTTAAGCCTGTCGAACACTGAAGCTTTCTTT	CASSLSLSNTEAFF
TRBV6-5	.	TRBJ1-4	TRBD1	TGTGCCAGCAGTTACTCGGGACAGGCTGGGGAAAAACTGTTTTTT	CASSYSGQAGEKLFF
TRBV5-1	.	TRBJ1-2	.	TGCGCCAGCAGCTTGGCTCAGGCGTACCAAGGCTACACCTTC	CASSLAQAYQGYTF
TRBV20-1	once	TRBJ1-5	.	TGCAGTGCTAGAGAACGCAGGGGCAATCAGCCCCAGCATTTT	CSARERRGNQPQHF
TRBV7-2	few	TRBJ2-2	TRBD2	TGTGCCAGCAGCTTAGCCGGACTAGCGGGAGGGCCTAGGACCGGGGAGCTGTTTTTT	CASSLAGLAGGPRTGELFF
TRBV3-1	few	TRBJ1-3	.	TGTGCCAGCAGCCAAGATCTTCTCCGCTCTGGAAACACCATATATTTT	CASSQDLLRSGNTIYF
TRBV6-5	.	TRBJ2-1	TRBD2	TGTGCCAGCAGTTCGGACTGGGCGGGGGGGAATGAGCAGTTCTTC	CASSSDWAGGNEQFF
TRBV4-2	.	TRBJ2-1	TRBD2	TGTGCCAGCAGCCAAAGGGGGGGACTAGCGGGGGCACAGTTCTTC	CASSQRGGLAGAQFF
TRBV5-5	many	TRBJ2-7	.	TGTGCCAGCAGTCTATCGAATTACGAGCAGTACTTC	CASSLSNYEQYF
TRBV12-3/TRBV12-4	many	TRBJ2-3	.	TGTGCCAGCAGCTCGGGCTCGGCAGATACGCAGTATTTT	CASSSGSADTQYF
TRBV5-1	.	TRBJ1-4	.	TGCGCCAGCAGCTACCGAGGCGGCCGATCAGGAGAAAAACTGTTTTTT	CASSYRGGRSGEKLFF
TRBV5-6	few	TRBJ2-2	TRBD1	TGTGCCAGCAGACCTATTTCCGGGACAGGGATCACCGGGGAGCTGTTTTTT	CASRPISGTGITGELFF
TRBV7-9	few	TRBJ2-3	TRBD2	TGTGCCAGCAGCGCGGGGACTAGCGGGGACCTCACAGATACGCAGTATTTT	CASSAGTSGDLTDTQYF
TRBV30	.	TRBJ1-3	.	TGTGCCTGGAGTGTACGCCGAGGGGCTGGAAACACCATATATTTT	CAWSVRRGAGNTIYF
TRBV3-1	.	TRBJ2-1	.	TGTGCCAGCAGCCAAGGGGACAAGCTCATCGAGCAGTTCTTC	CASSQGDKLIEQFF